These 9 T cell receptor beta chains were sequenced from one sample in a study of control samples from healthy donors and cancer patients. Generated by immunoSEQ multiplex PCR, the TCRdb table keeps only in-frame clones and is missing some. In the table there are 50,000 to 75,000 clones, roughly 89% of which are singletons. Sequencing used PBMCs. These receptors originate from a man in his 60s with colorectal cancer.

The chain employs TRBV6-5 and TRBJ2-7, with 9 bases fitting TRBD2. The germline gives CDR1 MNHEY, CDR2 SVGAGI. CDR3 length equals 15 residues. The trim removed 0 bases at V and 6 bases at J, leaving 6 bases unmatched. The DNA for the CDR3 is TGTGCCAGCAGTTACTCCGGGACTAGCTCCCGCGAGCAGTACTTC. The encoded protein is CASSYSGTSSREQYF.

V gene TRBV4-2 combines with J gene TRBJ2-1; D might be TRBD2 (7 bases). Trimming left V 1 base short and J 9 bases short, with 19 bases between. Germline-derived CDR1 and CDR2 are LGHNA and YNFKEQ. CDR3 length: 16 amino acids. The chain's CDR3 is CASSQVGGAGSVEQFF. CDR3 sequence (DNA): TGTGCCAGCAGCCAAGTAGGGGGGGCCGGGTCTGTTGAGCAGTTCTTC.

The chain has TRBV2 and TRBJ2-1; 15 bases fit TRBD2. The CDR3 runs to 17 residues. Germline trimming cut 5 bases from V and 4 bases from J; bases unmatched to any gene: 6. Germline values: CDR1 SNHLY, CDR2 FYNNEI. Here the CDR3 DNA reads TGTGCCAGCAGTTGGACTAGCGGGGGGGCTCGGTACAATGAGCAGTTCTTC. Protein sequence: CASSWTSGGARYNEQFF.

DNA for the CDR3: TGCGCCAGCAGCGGGGAAGTTCAGCGGGGCACCGGGGAGCTGTTTTTT. Its translation: CASSGEVQRGTGELFF. J is TRBJ2-2 and V is TRBV4-1; 7 bases fit TRBD2. Unmatched junction bases numbered 10, after V lost 5 bases and J lost 4 bases. CDR1 and CDR2 (germline): MGHRA, YSYEKL. There are 16 residues in the CDR3.

The chain is built from TRBV2 and TRBJ1-2; possible D gene TRBD1, 5 bases. The germline CDR1 and CDR2 sequences are SNHLY and FYNNEI. Trimming took off 4 bases at V and 7 bases at J, with 22 bases between the two ends. The CDR3 covers 16 residues. The CDR3 here is CASSGARAVRVGGYTF. The CDR3 region has the DNA TGTGCCAGCAGTGGCGCCAGGGCGGTAAGGGTAGGTGGCTACACCTTC. The full variable domain, its missing parts supplied by reference TRBV2 and TRBJ1-2, is EPEVTQTPSHQVTQMGQEVILRCVPISNHLYFYWYRQILGQKVEFLVSFYNNEISEKSEIFDDQFSVERPDGSNFTLKIRSTKLEDSAMYFCASSGARAVRVGGYTFGSGTRLTVV.

CDR3 nucleotide sequence: TGTGCCAGCAGTTTAGCCGGGGCGAGGACCCAGTACTTC. Protein: CASSLAGARTQYF. The rearrangement links TRBV12-3 or TRBV12-4 to TRBJ2-5; D is perhaps TRBD1 or TRBD2 (5 bases each). The germline V and J ends were trimmed by 0 bases and 7 bases, with 9 bases remaining between them. This CDR3 contains 13 residues.

The rearrangement joins TRBV5-6 to TRBJ1-1; no firm D call. The germline V gene has CDR1 SGHDT and CDR2 YYEEEE. The CDR3 length is 15 residues. Trimming stripped 4 bases from V and 4 bases from J, with 17 bases between. CDR3 bases: TGTGCCAGCAGCCTTCATTTGGGAGGTTTCACTGAAGCTTTCTTT. It yields the protein CASSLHLGGFTEAFF.

V gene TRBV6-5 combines with J gene TRBJ1-2, with D maybe TRBD1 (5 bases). Germline lookup yields CDR1 MNHEY and CDR2 SVGAGI. The germline V and J ends were trimmed by 2 bases and 8 bases, with 15 bases remaining between them. This CDR3 is built from 14 residues. Here the CDR3 reads CASSYEVGGEGYTF. DNA for the CDR3: TGTGCCAGCAGTTACGAAGTTGGGGGGGAAGGCTACACCTTC.

The gene calls are TRBV5-6 and TRBJ2-2, with 7 nucleotides matching TRBD2. Trimming cost V 2 bases and J 7 bases; bases outside gene matches: 5. The CDR3 extends over 14 amino acids. Per germline, CDR1 SGHDT and CDR2 YYEEEE. CDR3 loop: CASSFRPGGGELFF. The CDR3 bases are TGTGCCAGCAGCTTCCGGCCGGGGGGCGGGGAGCTGTTTTTT. The variable domain in full, with the rest retrieved from reference TRBV5-6 and TRBJ2-2, is DAGVTQSPTHLIKTRGQQVTLRCSPKSGHDTVSWYQQALGQGPQFIFQYYEEEERQRGNFPDRFSGHQFPNYSSELNVNALLLGDSALYLCASSFRPGGGELFFGEGSRLTVL.